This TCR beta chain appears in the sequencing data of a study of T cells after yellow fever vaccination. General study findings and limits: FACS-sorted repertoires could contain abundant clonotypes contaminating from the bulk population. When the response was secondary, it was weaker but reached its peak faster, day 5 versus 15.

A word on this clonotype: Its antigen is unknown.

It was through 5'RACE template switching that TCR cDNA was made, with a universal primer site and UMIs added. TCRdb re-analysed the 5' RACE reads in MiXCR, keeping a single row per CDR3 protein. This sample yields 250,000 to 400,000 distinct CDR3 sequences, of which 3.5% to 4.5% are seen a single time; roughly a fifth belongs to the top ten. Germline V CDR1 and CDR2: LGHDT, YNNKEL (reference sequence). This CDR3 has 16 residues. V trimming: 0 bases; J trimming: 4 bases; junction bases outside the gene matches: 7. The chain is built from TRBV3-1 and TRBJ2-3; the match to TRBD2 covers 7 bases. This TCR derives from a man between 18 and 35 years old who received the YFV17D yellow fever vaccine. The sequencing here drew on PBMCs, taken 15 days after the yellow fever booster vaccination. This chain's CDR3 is CASSQDPAGVSDTQYF. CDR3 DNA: TGTGCCAGCAGCCAAGATCCCGCGGGGGTATCAGATACGCAGTATTTT.